This entry lists 31 T cell receptor beta chains sequenced from one sample in a study of T cells after yellow fever vaccination. TCRdb fed the 5' RACE reads into MiXCR, producing one record per CDR3 protein. Of some 250,000 distinct CDR3 sequences in the sample, about 3.5% were seen once. The specimen comprised PBMCs, sampled 15 days after the yellow fever booster vaccination. All receptors come from a man younger than 30 who received the YFV17D yellow fever vaccine.

This clonotype showed up many times. The chain has TRBV5-1 and TRBJ2-5; TRBD1 might be the D (5 bases). There are 16 residues in the CDR3. Trimming pared 0 bases from V and 2 bases from J, leaving 14 bases between. CDR1 is SGHRS and CDR2 is YFSETQ in the germline V gene. CDR3 nucleotides: TGCGCCAGCAGCTTGGTTGGGGCTCGGAATCAAGAGACCCAGTACTTC. It translates to CASSLVGARNQETQYF. Full variable domain (rest looked up from reference TRBV5-1 and TRBJ2-5): KAGVTQTPRYLIKTRGQQVTLSCSPISGHRSVSWYQQTPGQGLQFLFEYFSETQRNKGNFPGRFSGRQFSNSRSEMNVSTLELGDSALYLCASSLVGARNQETQYFGPGTRLLVL.

This clonotype has ten or more counts. CDR3 in DNA: TGTGCCAGCGGGAGAGTCTATGGCTACACCTTC. It is translated as CASGRVYGYTF. The J gene is TRBJ1-2, the V gene TRBV6-5; no reliable D call. Trimming took 8 bases from V and 4 from J, leaving 8 bases between them. CDR3 length: 11 amino acids. Germline V gene data show CDR1 as MNHEY and CDR2 as SVGAGI.

This clonotype was picked up many times. The chain carries TRBV7-9 and TRBJ1-3, with no clear D. Trimming left V 11 bases short and J 0 bases short, with 20 bases between. The germline gives CDR1 SEHNR, CDR2 FQNEAQ (reference sequence). This CDR3 comprises 16 residues. The CDR3 DNA reads TGTGCCGACACCCGAGTAAGGGTTAACTCTGGAAACACCATATATTTT. Translation gives CADTRVRVNSGNTIYF.

This clonotype has at least ten counts. The CDR3 sequence: CASSQDLGYGYTF. CDR3 bases: TGCGCCAGCAGCCAAGATTTAGGCTATGGCTACACCTTC. The V gene is TRBV4-3, the J gene TRBJ1-2; D uncertain. V was clipped by 0 bases and J by 4 bases, with 6 bases between them. The CDR3 loop spans 13 amino acids. Germline V gene data show CDR1 as LGHNA and CDR2 as YSLEER.

This clonotype was picked up a small number of times. The rearrangement joins TRBV24-1 to TRBJ2-5, with unresolved D. Trimming removed 1 base from V and 0 bases from J, with 2 bases in between. The CDR3 is 13 amino acids. CDR1 is KGHDR, CDR2 SFDVKD, per germline. DNA of the CDR3: TGTGCCACCAGTGATTTATACCAAGAGACCCAGTACTTC. This translates into CATSDLYQETQYF.

Many counts were recorded for this clonotype. The V call is TRBV3-1, the J call TRBJ2-5, with D tentatively TRBD1 (5 bases). CDR1 and CDR2 from the germline V gene are LGHDT and YNNKEL (reference sequence). V gave up 1 base and J gave up 2 bases, with 14 bases separating them. This CDR3 spans 16 amino acids. The CDR3 DNA follows: TGTGCCAGCAGCCAAGGTTTCCAGGGTGGTCAAGAGACCCAGTACTTC. This translates into CASSQGFQGGQETQYF.

The table lists this clonotype with many counts. The V gene is TRBV6-2 or TRBV6-3, the J gene TRBJ2-5, with D perhaps matching TRBD1 (7 bases). The length of the CDR3 is 14 residues. The V and J ends lost 8 bases and 2 bases respectively, with 15 bases between them. CDR1 is MNHEY and CDR2 is SVGEGT in the germline V gene. This CDR3 is CASRAGGQQETQYF. The CDR3 coding sequence is TGTGCCAGCCGCGCAGGGGGGCAGCAAGAGACCCAGTACTTC.

This clonotype was counted at least ten times. The chain links TRBV21-1 to TRBJ1-5. TRBV21-1 is annotated as a pseudogene. The CDR3 extends over 15 amino acids. The chain's CDR3 is CASSTHEGRDQPQHF. CDR3 nucleotide sequence: TGTGCCAGCAGCACCCATGAGGGGAGGGATCAGCCCCAGCATTTT.

This clonotype occurred many times. The chain recombines TRBV25-1 with TRBJ2-7, with D tentatively TRBD1 or TRBD2 (5 bases each). The CDR3 is 18 residues long. Deletions cut 5 bases from V and 0 bases from J, with 23 bases between. The germline CDR1 and CDR2 sequences are MGHDK and SYGVNS. The CDR3 sequence is CASSLKIHTGTDSYEQYV. The CDR3 bases are TGTGCCAGCAGTCTGAAAATTCACACCGGGACGGACTCCTACGAGCAGTACGTC.

At least ten counts were recorded for this clonotype. The chain joins TRBV19 to TRBJ1-2; maybe TRBD1 (5 bases). With 4 bases removed from V and 6 bases from J, the gap between germline ends came to 18 bases. Germline V lookup: CDR1 LNHDA, CDR2 SQIVND (reference sequence). The CDR3 runs 15 residues. CDR3 bases: TGTGCCAGTAGTACCCGTGTGGCAGGGTTACATGGCTACACCTTC. Amino acids: CASSTRVAGLHGYTF.

This clonotype appeared once. A much larger clone differs by one base, so this may be a read error. The chain employs TRBV15 and TRBJ2-3; 12 bases line up with TRBD2. Germline values: CDR1 LNHNV, CDR2 YYDKDF (reference sequence). The CDR3 spans 17 residues. CDR3: CANSRDLLAGGRDTQYF. The CDR3 region has the DNA TGTGCCAACAGCAGAGATCTACTAGCGGGGGGAAGGGATACGCAGTATTTT.

This clonotype was detected ten times or more. The chain joins TRBV5-1 to TRBJ2-5; D may be TRBD2 (6 bases). CDR1 is SGHRS and CDR2 is YFSETQ in the germline V gene. The CDR3 loop spans 15 amino acids. The V end lost 4 bases, the J end lost 2 bases, and 15 bases lay between the germline ends. The CDR3 coding sequence is TGCGCCAGCAGCGAGGGACTCATGGCTCAAGAGACCCAGTACTTC. Amino acids: CASSEGLMAQETQYF.

This clonotype was counted at least ten times. The V and J genes are TRBV12-3 or TRBV12-4 and TRBJ2-5; D not certain. The CDR3 extends over 16 amino acids. V lost 1 base and J lost 8, with 20 bases in between. The CDR3 DNA reads TGTGCCAGCAGTTTAGTACTATCTGTGCCTCCGCACACCCAGTACTTC. It codes for CASSLVLSVPPHTQYF.

This clonotype was observed many times. This chain uses TRBV5-4 with TRBJ2-7, with D possibly matching TRBD2 (5 bases). Between the trimmed V and J ends, which lost 0 bases and 3 bases, there was a span of 10 bases. The germline CDR1 and CDR2 sequences are SGHNT and YYREEE (reference sequence). The CDR3 spans 14 residues. The CDR3 coding sequence is TGTGCCAGCAGCTTGGGAGTCGGGGTCTACGAGCAGTACTTC. Its translation is CASSLGVGVYEQYF.

This clonotype showed up many times. V is TRBV27 and J is TRBJ1-6; 10 bases fit TRBD1. J gave up 7 bases and V 5 bases, and 5 bases lay outside the gene matches. This CDR3 is built from 15 residues. Per the germline V gene, CDR1 is MNHEY and CDR2 is SMNVEV (reference sequence). CDR3 nucleotide sequence: TGTGCCAGCAGTCTGACAGGGGGCCGGAATTCACCCCTCCACTTT. This encodes CASSLTGGRNSPLHF.

This clonotype was observed many times. CDR3 sequence: CAITGTYGYTF. Written as DNA, the CDR3 is TGTGCCATCACTGGGACTTATGGCTACACCTTC. The rearrangement joins TRBV10-3 to TRBJ1-2, with D maybe TRBD1 (5 bases). Deletions cut 7 bases from V and 5 bases from J, with 8 bases between. Per the germline V gene, CDR1 is ENHRY and CDR2 is SYGVKD. The CDR3 runs to 11 residues.

This clonotype was recorded many times. This chain uses TRBV7-2 with TRBJ1-2, with D uncertain. CDR3 length equals 14 residues. Between the trimmed V and J ends, which lost 5 bases and 4 bases, there was a span of 14 bases. Germline V gene sequence: CDR1 SGHTA, CDR2 FQGNSA. The CDR3 DNA reads as TGTGCCAGCAGCCCCAGGCAAACCCTCTATGGCTACACCTTC. Its translation is CASSPRQTLYGYTF.

This clonotype was counted many times. The CDR3 DNA reads as TGTGCCAGCAGTTGGGGGAGGGGGAATGAGCAGTTCTTC. This translates into CASSWGRGNEQFF. The rearrangement joins TRBV27 to TRBJ2-1; possible D gene TRBD2, 7 bases. CDR1 and CDR2 from the germline V gene are MNHEY and SMNVEV (reference sequence). The CDR3 length is 13 residues. The V end was cut by 4 bases, the J end by 7 bases, with 11 bases between.

This clonotype was seen at least ten times. The chain joins TRBV7-9 to TRBJ1-5, with TRBD1 matching over 7 bases. Germline V gene lookup returns CDR1 SEHNR and CDR2 FQNEAQ (reference sequence). Germline trimming cut 1 base from V and 3 bases from J; bases unmatched to any gene: 3. This CDR3 has 15 residues. CDR3 sequence reads: CASSLDRGNNQPQHF. CDR3 bases: TGTGCCAGCAGCTTAGACAGGGGTAACAATCAGCCCCAGCATTTT.

This clonotype appeared many times. The chain employs TRBV4-3 and TRBJ1-1, with 8 bases lining up with TRBD1. Trimming removed 0 bases from V and 2 bases from J; junction bases left unmatched: 5. This CDR3 contains 16 residues. CDR1 is LGHNA, CDR2 YSLEER, per germline. CDR3 region: CASSQDPTGGNTEAFF. CDR3 DNA: TGCGCCAGCAGCCAAGACCCTACAGGGGGTAACACTGAAGCTTTCTTT.

Details on this clonotype: Possible read error: a much larger clone is one base away. V gene TRBV20-1 combines with J gene TRBJ2-7; D is uncertain. The CDR3 sequence is 10 residues long. Germline CDR1 reads DFQATT; CDR2 reads SNEGSKA (reference sequence). CDR3 region: CRAFGFEQYV. CDR3 in DNA: TGCAGGGCCTTCGGGTTCGAGCAGTACGTC.

The table lists this clonotype with many counts. The CDR3 spells CASSLAPGQPEAFF. The CDR3 coding sequence is TGCGCCAGCAGCTTGGCCCCTGGACAGCCCGAAGCTTTCTTT. The chain joins TRBV5-1 to TRBJ1-1, with D possibly matching TRBD1 (6 bases). The CDR3 runs to 14 residues. Germline lookup yields CDR1 SGHRS and CDR2 YFSETQ. The V end was cut by 0 bases, the J end by 8 bases, with 14 bases between. The full variable domain, rest sourced from reference TRBV5-1 and TRBJ1-1, is KAGVTQTPRYLIKTRGQQVTLSCSPISGHRSVSWYQQTPGQGLQFLFEYFSETQRNKGNFPGRFSGRQFSNSRSEMNVSTLELGDSALYLCASSLAPGQPEAFFGQGTRLTVV.

This clonotype was observed at least ten times. V is TRBV5-1 and J is TRBJ2-7; D may be TRBD1 (6 bases). V was shortened by 3 bases and J by 5 bases, with 15 bases between the two germline ends. The CDR3 sequence is 14 residues long. CDR1 and CDR2 from the germline V gene are SGHRS and YFSETQ. CDR3 DNA sequence: TGCGCCAGCAGCTCGTCACACAGGGAAGACGAGCAGTACTTC. This gives the protein CASSSSHREDEQYF.

This clonotype was found many times. The chain couples TRBV21-1 to TRBJ1-2; the table's D call, TRBD1, has no DNA check behind it. TRBV21-1 is given as a pseudogene. The CDR3 consists of 17 residues. CDR3 loop: CASSKVEGPRCDYGYTF. Written as DNA, the CDR3 is TGTGCCAGCAGCAAAGTCGAAGGCCCCCGATGCGACTATGGCTACACCTTC.

The table lists this clonotype with many counts. The V and J genes are TRBV6-2 or TRBV6-3 and TRBJ2-3; D is undetermined. The germline V and J ends were trimmed by 4 bases and 3 bases, with 8 bases remaining between them. Looked up from germline, CDR1 is MNHEY and CDR2 is SVGEGT. This CDR3 has 13 residues. CDR3 amino acids: CASSSDETDTQYF. CDR3 coding DNA: TGTGCCAGCAGTTCGGACGAAACAGATACGCAGTATTTT.

In its sample, this clonotype was seen many times. The V call is TRBV12-3 or TRBV12-4, the J call TRBJ2-3; D gene ambiguous. Trimming removed 10 bases from V and 6 bases from J, with 11 bases in between. The CDR3 has 11 amino acids. The CDR3, as DNA: TGTGCCACCATGCTGGCGGATACGCAGTATTTT. Translated: CATMLADTQYF.

This clonotype was counted at least ten times. The V call is TRBV27, the J call TRBJ2-3; D might be TRBD2 (6 bases). Germline CDR1 reads MNHEY; CDR2 reads SMNVEV (reference sequence). The CDR3 runs to 17 residues. V was pared by 5 bases and J by 0 bases, with 18 bases between. The CDR3 sequence is CASSLYLGGSSTDTQYF. The CDR3 nucleotides read TGTGCCAGCAGTCTGTACCTCGGGGGATCGAGCACAGATACGCAGTATTTT.

This clonotype was picked up many times. DNA for the CDR3: TGTGCCAGCAGCAAAGCGCTCCCCGGGGGGCTGAACACCGGGGAGCTGTTTTTT. Encoded protein: CASSKALPGGLNTGELFF. The chain employs TRBV21-1 and TRBJ2-2. TRBV21-1 is a documented pseudogene. CDR3 length equals 18 residues.

This clonotype was counted many times. The CDR3 region has the DNA TGTGCCAGCAGCACTCGGGGGGCGCGCCATCAGCCCCAGCATTTT. Translating gives CASSTRGARHQPQHF. The chain uses TRBV5-6 and TRBJ1-5; a possible D gene is TRBD1 (6 bases). Between the trimmed V and J ends, which lost 4 bases and 5 bases, there was a span of 16 bases. In germline, CDR1 is SGHDT, CDR2 YYEEEE. The CDR3 length is 15 residues.

This clonotype showed up many times. The V call is TRBV6-5, the J call TRBJ2-2, with D unresolved. Germline CDR1 MNHEY, CDR2 SVGAGI. CDR3 length: 18 amino acids. V was trimmed by 4 bases and J by 0 bases, leaving 18 bases between them. CDR3 nucleotides: TGTGCCAGCAGTTGGCCCCGGTTCGGAACCTCGAACACCGGGGAGCTGTTTTTT. Protein: CASSWPRFGTSNTGELFF.

This clonotype turned up a few times. The CDR3 nucleotides read TGCGCCAGCAGCTACGGACAGAAGAATAATTCACCCCTCCACTTT. Protein sequence: CASSYGQKNNSPLHF. The V gene is TRBV5-1, the J gene TRBJ1-6, with D possibly being TRBD1 (6 bases). The germline V gene encodes CDR1 SGHRS and CDR2 YFSETQ. V was clipped by 3 bases and J by 5 bases, with 12 bases between them. This CDR3 has 15 residues.